These T cell receptor beta chains were read from a single sample in a study of OX40 agonist ivuxolimab in advanced cancers. Profiling relied on immunoSEQ multiplex PCR, and the TCRdb table lists in-frame clones only, not all of them. The top ten hold about 7% of the sample, which has fewer than 85,000 clones, roughly 85% seen once. Sequenced here: CD4+ or CD8+ T cells sorted from blood, sampled in a trial of the OX40 agonist ivuxolimab. The source of these receptors is an adult with an advanced solid tumor such as melanoma, head and neck, liver or kidney cancer. The CDR3 runs from the conserved cysteine through the conserved F or W. D genes are given only for firm matches.

len: 16; v_gene: TRBV27; d_gene: TRBD1; CDR3aa: CASSPLGQGASYEQYF
len: 14; v_gene: TRBV7-2; d_gene: TRBD1; CDR3aa: CASRDGQGADTQYF
len: 12; v_gene: TRBV19; d_gene: -; CDR3aa: CASSAVGNTIYF
len: 15; v_gene: TRBV5-4; d_gene: TRBD1; CDR3aa: CASSLQSGGLYEQYF
len: 12; v_gene: TRBV2; d_gene: -; CDR3aa: CASMTDTGELFF
len: 15; v_gene: TRBV5-6; d_gene: -; CDR3aa: CASSLFGPNVDEQYF
len: 16; v_gene: TRBV4-1; d_gene: -; CDR3aa: CASSHPRGEPNTEAFF
len: 13; v_gene: TRBV30; d_gene: -; CDR3aa: CACPTTTYNEQFF
len: 15; v_gene: TRBV19; d_gene: -; CDR3aa: CASSTAGWRGNTIYF
len: 13; v_gene: TRBV7-9; d_gene: -; CDR3aa: CASSLVLPAEAFF
len: 13; v_gene: TRBV19; d_gene: TRBD2; CDR3aa: CASNPGRADTQYF
len: 11; v_gene: TRBV28; d_gene: -; CDR3aa: CASSFQETQYF
len: 15; v_gene: TRBV5-4; d_gene: TRBD1; CDR3aa: CASSLARTGEEKLFF
len: 16; v_gene: TRBV28; d_gene: TRBD1; CDR3aa: CASSFLDREPTDTQYF
len: 12; v_gene: TRBV28; d_gene: -; CDR3aa: CAIASGRDEQYF
len: 15; v_gene: TRBV18; d_gene: TRBD2; CDR3aa: CASSPPGLAGVEQFF
len: 14; v_gene: TRBV7-9; d_gene: -; CDR3aa: CASSLDRTSYEQYF
len: 17; v_gene: TRBV4-2; d_gene: TRBD2; CDR3aa: CASSQGGGTSGSGEQFF
len: 15; v_gene: TRBV10-1; d_gene: -; CDR3aa: CASSDRGRGSNEQFF
len: 15; v_gene: TRBV5-6; d_gene: TRBD2; CDR3aa: CASSRGGRAPETQYF
len: 15; v_gene: TRBV7-9; d_gene: -; CDR3aa: CASSLGDHSNQPQHF
len: 14; v_gene: TRBV5-1; d_gene: -; CDR3aa: CASSLDSRRDGYTF